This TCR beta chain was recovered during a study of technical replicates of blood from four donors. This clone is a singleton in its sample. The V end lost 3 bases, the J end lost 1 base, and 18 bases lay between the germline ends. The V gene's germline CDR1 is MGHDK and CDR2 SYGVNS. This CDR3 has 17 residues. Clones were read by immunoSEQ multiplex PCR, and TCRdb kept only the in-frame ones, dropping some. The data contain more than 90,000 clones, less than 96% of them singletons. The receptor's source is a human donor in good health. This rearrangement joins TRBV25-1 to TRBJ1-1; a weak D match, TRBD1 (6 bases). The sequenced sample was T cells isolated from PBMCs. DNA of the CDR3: TGTGCCAGCAGTGAGTTGTTGGCAAGGGGGGGGAACACTGAAGCTTTCTTT. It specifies CASSELLARGGNTEAFF.